Presented here are 9 T cell receptor beta chains from one specimen sequenced in a study of cytomegalovirus exposure and HLA in healthy donors. The PCR made use of 60 Vbeta and 13 Jbeta primers. Libraries were prepared by immunoSEQ multiplex PCR; TCRdb keeps only in-frame clonotypes and omits some of them. The sample shows fewer than 150,000 clones, 75% to 80% of them seen only once. Sequenced sample: PBMCs. These receptors were obtained from a woman aged 45-60 years in good health and CMV-seronegative.

The chain uses TRBV4-1 and TRBJ2-1; 9 bases agree with TRBD1. This CDR3 is 17 amino acids long. Germline-derived CDR1 and CDR2 are MGHRA and YSYEKL. Unmatched junction bases numbered 9, after V lost 0 bases and J lost 6 bases. CDR3 nucleotide sequence: TGCGCCAGCAGCCAAGACGGTGAGACAGGGGGAGTCAATGAGCAGTTCTTC. Amino acid sequence: CASSQDGETGGVNEQFF.

V usage is TRBV5-1 and J usage is TRBJ1-1, with 8 bases fitting TRBD1. CDR3 length equals 15 residues. Unmatched junction bases numbered 9, after V lost 4 bases and J lost 4 bases. Germline-derived CDR1 and CDR2 are SGHRS and YFSETQ. CDR3 region: CASSQGAGDGTEAFF. The DNA for the CDR3 is TGCGCCAGCAGCCAGGGGGCAGGTGACGGCACTGAAGCTTTCTTT.

This sequence joins TRBV7-2 and TRBJ2-1; 10 nucleotides line up with TRBD2. J was trimmed by 7 bases and V by 6 bases; bases with no gene match: 9. CDR1 and CDR2 from the germline V gene are SGHTA and FQGNSA. The CDR3 extends over 15 amino acids. The CDR3 region is CASRSSGGVRNEQFF. Written as DNA, the CDR3 is TGTGCCAGCAGGTCTAGCGGGGGAGTTAGGAATGAGCAGTTCTTC. The variable domain in full, completed from reference TRBV7-2 and TRBJ2-1, reads GAGVSQSPSNKVTEKGKDVELRCDPISGHTALYWYRQSLGQGLEFLIYFQGNSAPDKSGLPSDRFSAERTGGSVSTLTIQRTQQEDSAVYLCASRSSGGVRNEQFFGPGTRLTVL.

V usage is TRBV7-2 and J usage is TRBJ1-2; possible D gene TRBD1, 6 bases. Trimming took off 4 bases at V and 0 bases at J, with 6 bases between the two ends. The CDR3 has 13 residues. CDR1 and CDR2 from the germline V gene are SGHTA and FQGNSA. In nucleotides, the CDR3 is TGTGCCAGCAGCTCAGGGGCTAACTATGGCTACACCTTC. Translation: CASSSGANYGYTF.

The rearrangement joins TRBV6-6 to TRBJ2-5; TRBD2 might be the D (5 bases). The CDR3 spans 15 residues. Germline loops: CDR1 MNHNY, CDR2 SVGAGI (reference sequence). V lost 5 bases, J lost 0 bases, and 13 bases lay in between. Written as DNA, the CDR3 is TGTGCCAGCAGTGATATTGGCGGGTACCAAGAGACCCAGTACTTC. It specifies CASSDIGGYQETQYF.

This chain uses TRBV28 with TRBJ2-5; possible D gene TRBD2, 7 bases. The CDR3 totals 15 residues. V lost 6 bases and J 2 bases, leaving 16 bases between the germline ends. Germline V gene data show CDR1 as MDHEN and CDR2 as SYDVKM. CDR3 bases: TGTGCCAGCAGATTAGGGGGGGGAGATCAAGAGACCCAGTACTTC. Protein: CASRLGGGDQETQYF.

This chain uses TRBV6-6 with TRBJ1-2; TRBD1 aligns across 10 bases. The CDR3 is 16 amino acids. V trimming: 2 bases; J trimming: 4 bases; junction bases outside the gene matches: 7. Germline lookup yields CDR1 MNHNY and CDR2 SVGAGI (reference sequence). The CDR3 here is CASSYLSTGGRYGYTF. The CDR3 DNA reads TGTGCCAGCAGTTACCTATCGACAGGGGGCCGCTATGGCTACACCTTC.

The chain links TRBV11-1 to TRBJ2-7, with a weak D call TRBD1 (6 bases). Trimming removed 5 bases at V and 4 bases at J, with 27 bases between. Looked up from germline, CDR1 is SGHAT and CDR2 is FQDESV (reference sequence). The CDR3 consists of 18 residues. The CDR3 DNA reads as TGTGCCAGCAGCGTCAAGACCTCAGGGGTAGGGGGATTTTACGAGCAGTACTTC. Amino acids: CASSVKTSGVGGFYEQYF.

The chain carries TRBV30 and TRBJ1-1, with TRBD1 matching over 7 bases. Unmatched junction bases numbered 12, after V lost 6 bases and J lost 8 bases. Germline V lookup: CDR1 GTSNPN, CDR2 SVGIG (reference sequence). The CDR3 contains 13 residues. CDR3 residues: CACTGASPLEAFF. The CDR3 bases are TGTGCCTGTACAGGGGCCTCCCCACTGGAAGCTTTCTTT.